The subject of this entry is one T cell receptor beta chain. This clonotype was counted many times. Its antigen is currently not known. Base qualities are missing; no much larger clone stands one base away. This beta chain is a stray read from a library made for alpha chains; its abundance is not meaningful. Libraries came from 5' RACE. Sequencing was performed on a NextSeq 500. The TCR library protocol attached a unique molecular identifier to each TCR cDNA molecule to allow correction of PCR and sequencing errors. For the original study's pipeline: TCR identification, UMI-based error correction and CDR3 extraction were performed with Decombinator tools. Expanded TCRs were defined as those above a frequency of 2 per 1,000, corresponding to the top 1% of the tumor frequency distribution. Expanded tumor TCRs were classed as regional if statistically deemed absent (corrected P<0.05) from at least one tumor region, otherwise ubiquitous. Each repertoire was subsampled 100 times to 5,000 TCRs, after which Renyi diversity was computed with the R vegan package. To build CDR3 similarity networks, amino acid triplet string-kernel similarity was used, and CDR3s were connected when their pairwise similarity was above 0.82. TCRdb took the public reads, trimmed them with fastp at Q25, ran MiXCR for clone calling and kept in-frame beta chains. Merged by CDR3 protein, the rows form single entries marked with the most common genes and DNA. The authors' filters were not applied to this entry. The sample table contains some 11,000 distinct CDR3 sequences; only one count was recorded for under 6.5% of them. Under 15% of the sample is held by the ten biggest clonotypes.

This sample was taken from a study of spatial heterogeneity in lung cancer (dated by TCRdb to between 2018 and 2021). Looking at the study overall: Beta-chain transcripts were consistently detected in greater numbers than alpha-chain transcripts, which likely reflected higher beta-chain transcript abundance. TCR transcript counts in tumor regions correlated strongly with a T cell transcriptional module score from matched bulk RNA-seq. In the raw uncorrected reads, each unique combination of TCR and UMI appeared more than ten times on average. In non-small cell lung cancer, the study quantitatively compared TCR alpha and beta repertoires across several tumor regions, matched nontumor lung, and blood. Nonsynonymous mutation counts, determined by whole-exome sequencing of tumor tissue, were related to TCR repertoire features. At surgery, over 200 tumor regions, 64 matched nontumor lung samples and 45 to 60 PBMC samples were TCR-sequenced for both alpha and beta chains.

The CDR3, cysteine through phenylalanine, is 13 amino acids long. The kept DNA is CDR3 alone, 39 bases in frame from the first base. According to the germline V gene, CDR1 reads SQVTM and CDR2 reads ANQGSEA. V drops 3 bases and J drops 0 bases, leaving 8 bases in between. The meaning of the sample's time point label: sample taken at primary tumor resection. The donors were 65 to 90 patients from the lung TRACERx cohort who had early-stage, untreated non-small cell lung cancer. Whole RNA extracted from tumor and nontumor lung tissue, or from cryopreserved PBMC samples, was used for TCR sequencing without cell sorting. Only patients with enough RNA available from two or more tumor regions were chosen for TCR sequencing. Before selection, tumor and adjacent nontumor lung specimens were reviewed by a lung pathologist. General findings and caveats noted by the study authors: The tumor nonsynonymous mutation count correlated with the number of expanded intratumoral alpha and beta TCRs. Counts of ubiquitous and regional expanded TCRs correlated with counts of ubiquitous and regional nonsynonymous mutations, respectively. Additional single-cell paired TCR alpha and beta sequencing was considered necessary to confirm, at a functional level, the hypothesis that regional TCRs recognize regional mutations. TCR-seq coverage of tumor T cells was estimated at only approximately 7% for alpha chains and 13% for beta chains.

The receptor chain draws on TRBV29-1 and TRBJ1-2; a weak D assignment points to TRBD1 (6 bases agree). Material: lung tumor tissue, obtained at surgery. The clonotype was recovered from a male donor with early-stage non-small cell lung cancer. The CDR3 sequence is CSVDRGANYGYTF. The DNA reads TGCAGCGTTGACAGGGGCGCTAACTATGGCTACACCTTC.